These T cell receptor beta chains were read from a single sample in a study of shared clonotypes between healthy human individuals. This table comes from immunoSEQ multiplex PCR, and its TCRdb copy is limited to in-frame clones, with some not included. The sample lists about 2 million clones, 85% to 95% occurring once. Sequencing was performed on naive CD4+ T cells sorted from blood. These receptors originate from a man younger than 35 in good health. The CDR3 runs from the conserved cysteine through the conserved F or W. The order of the fields is D gene, V gene, J gene, clone size, CDR3 protein, CDR3 DNA. D genes are given only for firm matches. Clone size is given for some rows only: seen once, a few or many times, or a class if the clone is expanded.

>NA|TRBV5-1|TRBJ2-3|NA
CASSLYTSGHISTDTQYF
TGCGCCAGCAGCTTGTATACTTCGGGACATATAAGCACAGATACGCAGTATTTT
>NA|TRBV18|TRBJ2-2|NA
CASSKTGTIRFGELFF
TGTGCCAGCTCAAAAACCGGGACCATCCGTTTCGGGGAGCTGTTTTTT
>TRBD1|TRBV10-2|TRBJ2-5|NA
CASKRTGGGETQYF
TGCGCCAGCAAACGGACAGGGGGTGGAGAGACCCAGTACTTC
>NA|TRBV30|TRBJ1-6|NA
CAWSVSVGDSPLHF
TGTGCCTGGAGTGTATCCGTTGGGGATTCACCCCTCCACTTT
>TRBD1|TRBV5-1|TRBJ1-4|NA
CASRGGQGPNEKLFF
TGCGCCAGCAGGGGTGGACAGGGTCCAAATGAAAAACTGTTTTTT
>NA|TRBV2|TRBJ2-4|NA
CASSGVSGAQNIQYF
TGTGCCAGCAGTGGGGTTTCGGGGGCCCAAAACATTCAGTACTTC
>TRBD2|TRBV10-3|TRBJ2-2|NA
CAISKGLAANTGELFF
TGTGCCATCAGTAAGGGACTAGCGGCCAACACCGGGGAGCTGTTTTTT
>TRBD2|TRBV7-2|TRBJ2-7|once
CASSQRFLGTSYHEQYF
TGTGCCAGCAGCCAACGGTTTCTGGGGACTAGTTACCACGAGCAGTACTTC
>TRBD1|TRBV5-1|TRBJ2-7|NA
CASSFEQGFYEQYF
TGCGCCAGCAGCTTCGAACAGGGGTTCTACGAGCAGTACTTC
>NA|TRBV6-1|TRBJ1-5|NA
CASSFLQGGDQPQHF
TGTGCCAGCAGTTTTTTACAGGGAGGAGATCAGCCCCAGCATTTT
>TRBD1|TRBV28|TRBJ1-2|once
CASSTGQGVNYGYTF
TGTGCCAGCAGTACCGGACAGGGGGTGAACTATGGCTACACCTTC
>TRBD2|TRBV18|TRBJ2-7|NA
CASSPAGERGSNEQYF
TGTGCCAGCTCACCCGCCGGAGAGCGGGGGTCCAACGAGCAGTACTTC
>NA|TRBV5-4|TRBJ2-7|once
CASSLGISSYEQYF
TGTGCCAGCAGCTTGGGTATTAGCTCCTACGAGCAGTACTTC
>NA|TRBV5-1|TRBJ2-5|NA
CASSLDVYQETQYF
TGCGCCAGCAGCTTGGACGTCTACCAGGAGACCCAGTACTTC
>NA|TRBV5-1|TRBJ2-3|NA
CASGGDTQYF
TGCGCCAGCGGGGGAGATACGCAGTATTTT
>NA|TRBV6-5|TRBJ2-2|NA
CASRGPRVTGELFF
TGTGCCAGCCGGGGCCCCCGCGTCACCGGGGAGCTGTTTTTT
>TRBD1|TRBV5-4|TRBJ1-3|NA
CASSATGKEKGNTIYF
TGTGCCAGCAGCGCGACAGGGAAGGAAAAAGGAAACACCATATATTTT
>NA|TRBV7-9|TRBJ2-3|NA
CASSPDGSDTQYF
TGTGCCAGCAGCCCGGACGGGTCAGATACGCAGTATTTT
>NA|TRBV18|TRBJ2-7|NA
CASSPGGRFLSYEQYF
TGTGCCAGCTCACCCGGTGGAAGGTTCCTCTCCTACGAGCAGTACTTC
>TRBD2|TRBV5-1|TRBJ2-3|NA
CASSPGTSGSVDTQYF
TGCGCCAGCAGCCCTGGGACTAGCGGGAGTGTAGATACGCAGTATTTT
>NA|TRBV19|TRBJ2-5|NA
CASSIDAGLIQETQYF
TGTGCCAGTAGTATTGACGCAGGACTTATCCAAGAGACCCAGTACTTC
>NA|TRBV9|TRBJ1-4|NA
CASSHGENANEKLFF
TGTGCCAGCAGCCACGGGGAGAATGCTAATGAAAAACTGTTTTTT
>NA|TRBV29-1|TRBJ2-3|NA
CSVEGRTDTQYF
TGCAGCGTTGAAGGCCGAACGGATACGCAGTATTTT
>TRBD1|TRBV9|TRBJ1-4|NA
CASSVTGGGGEKLFF
TGTGCCAGCAGCGTTACAGGGGGCGGAGGTGAAAAACTGTTTTTT
>NA|TRBV7-2|TRBJ2-5|NA
CASSLRGPYQETQYF
TGTGCCAGCAGCTTAAGGGGACCGTACCAAGAGACCCAGTACTTC
>TRBD1|TRBV11-3|TRBJ2-7|once
CASSLRQGDYEQYF
TGTGCCAGCAGCTTACGACAGGGCGACTACGAGCAGTACTTC
>NA|TRBV2|TRBJ1-3|NA
CASSGTSGYGNTIYF
TGTGCCAGCAGTGGAACCTCAGGGTATGGAAACACCATATATTTT
>NA|TRBV6-1|TRBJ1-4|NA
CASSELADFEKLFF
TGTGCCAGCAGTGAACTAGCGGATTTTGAAAAACTGTTTTTT
>TRBD1|TRBV2|TRBJ2-5|NA
CASSKGQEFGETQYF
TGTGCCAGCAGTAAGGGACAGGAGTTTGGAGAGACCCAGTACTTC
>NA|TRBV30|TRBJ2-7|NA
CAWSPTSYEQYF
TGTGCCTGGAGCCCAACATCGTACGAGCAGTACTTC
>NA|TRBV6-6|TRBJ2-7|NA
CASSDPPTYEQYF
TGTGCCAGCAGCGACCCCCCGACCTACGAGCAGTACTTC
>NA|TRBV30|TRBJ1-2|NA
CAWSFSTGYGYTF
TGTGCCTGGAGTTTTTCGACAGGCTATGGCTACACCTTC
>NA|TRBV5-1|TRBJ2-7|NA
CASSSPGGPPYEQYF
TGCGCCAGCAGCTCACCCGGGGGACCCCCCTACGAGCAGTACTTC
>NA|TRBV5-1|TRBJ2-7|NA
CASSTSGEYEQYF
TGCGCCAGCAGTACTTCAGGGGAATACGAGCAGTACTTC
>NA|TRBV15|TRBJ1-1|once
CATSRTGWNTEAFF
TGTGCCACCAGCAGGACAGGTTGGAACACTGAAGCTTTCTTT
>TRBD1|TRBV30|TRBJ2-7|NA
CAWSPGQGPYEQYF
TGTGCCTGGAGTCCGGGACAGGGTCCCTACGAGCAGTACTTC
>NA|TRBV5-1|TRBJ2-3|NA
CASSLDGSNTDTQYF
TGCGCCAGCAGCTTGGACGGGTCCAACACAGATACGCAGTATTTT
>NA|TRBV10-3|TRBJ1-3|NA
CAISAGAFSGNTIYF
TGTGCCATCAGTGCAGGGGCCTTCTCTGGAAACACCATATATTTT
>TRBD2|TRBV6-6|TRBJ2-1|NA
CASSRGTSGSDEQFF
TGTGCCAGCAGTCGCGGGACTAGCGGGAGTGATGAGCAGTTCTTC
>NA|TRBV10-3|TRBJ1-4|NA
CATSRGPLNEKLFF
TGTGCCACCTCACGGGGGCCCCTTAATGAAAAACTGTTTTTT
>NA|TRBV28|TRBJ1-5|NA
CASRGRDSNQPQHF
TGTGCCAGCAGGGGTAGGGACAGCAATCAGCCCCAGCATTTT
>NA|TRBV6-4|TRBJ2-2|NA
CASSGPQTREVTGELFF
TGTGCCAGCAGTGGCCCCCAGACCAGGGAGGTTACCGGGGAGCTGTTTTTT
>TRBD2|TRBV7-9|TRBJ2-1|once
CASSSGTSGGPGAFF
TGTGCCAGCAGCTCCGGGACTAGCGGGGGGCCCGGGGCGTTCTTC